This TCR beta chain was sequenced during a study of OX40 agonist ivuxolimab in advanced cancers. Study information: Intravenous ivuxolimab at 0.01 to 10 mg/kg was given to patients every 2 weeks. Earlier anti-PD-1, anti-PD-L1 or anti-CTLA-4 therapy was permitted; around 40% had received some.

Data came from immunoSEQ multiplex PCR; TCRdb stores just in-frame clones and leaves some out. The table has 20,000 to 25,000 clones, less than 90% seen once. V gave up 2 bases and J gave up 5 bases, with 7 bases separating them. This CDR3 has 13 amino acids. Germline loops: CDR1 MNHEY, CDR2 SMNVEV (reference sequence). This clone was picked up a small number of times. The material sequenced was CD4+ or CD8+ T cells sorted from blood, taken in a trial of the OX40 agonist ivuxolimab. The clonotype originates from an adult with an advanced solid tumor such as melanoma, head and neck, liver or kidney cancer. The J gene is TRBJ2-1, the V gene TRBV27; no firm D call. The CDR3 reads CASSLQPHNEQFF. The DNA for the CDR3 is TGTGCCAGCAGTTTACAACCACACAATGAGCAGTTCTTC.